One sample yielded the 11 T cell receptor beta chains listed below, sequenced in a study of T cells in Graves' hyperthyroidism and ophthalmopathy. The TCR beta CDR3 regions underwent amplification using RNA transcripts as the source. First-round RT-PCR of the TCR CDR3 relied on the HTBI primer set. TCRdb re-called the multiplex PCR reads with MiXCR, one entry per CDR3 protein. Here the sample spans about 350,000 distinct CDR3 sequences, 19% being singletons. Material for sequencing was blood. The origin of the receptors is a woman between 18 and 29 years old with Graves' hyperthyroidism.

This clonotype was counted many times. The V and J genes are TRBV12-3 or TRBV12-4 and TRBJ2-5, with 9 bases lining up with TRBD2. CDR3 length: 12 residues. Losses at the gene ends were 8 bases for V and 5 bases for J; bases not matched to a gene: 3. CDR3 protein: CASRTSEETQYF. The CDR3, as DNA: TGTGCCAGCCGGACTAGCGAGGAGACCCAGTACTTC.

V is TRBV6-1 and J is TRBJ1-1; D gene unclear. The CDR3 has 14 residues. The V gene lost 5 bases and the J gene lost 0 bases, with 10 bases spanning the gap. Germline V gives CDR1 MNHNS, CDR2 SASEGT. In nucleotides, the CDR3 is TGTGCCAGCAGTCGGACTGGGATGAACACTGAAGCTTTCTTT. Translating gives CASSRTGMNTEAFF.

At least ten counts were recorded for this clonotype. The gene calls are TRBV20-1 and TRBJ2-7; D might be TRBD2 (5 bases). The CDR3 has 14 amino acids. Germline CDR1 DFQATT, CDR2 SNEGSKA (reference sequence). Trimming cost V 0 bases and J 6 bases, with 15 bases left between them. CDR3 bases: TGCAGTGCTAGAGATCCGGGAACCGCGAGCGAGCAGTACTTC. It is translated as CSARDPGTASEQYF.

In its sample, this clonotype was seen many times. The chain combines TRBV3-1 with TRBJ1-3; no reliable D call. V gave up 0 bases and J gave up 2 bases, with 8 bases separating them. CDR3 length equals 15 residues. The germline CDR1 and CDR2 sequences are LGHDT and YNNKEL (reference sequence). The CDR3 DNA reads TGTGCCAGCAGCCAAGACGGACTAGCTGGAAACACCATATATTTT. As protein: CASSQDGLAGNTIYF.

This clonotype has a count of ten or more. The genes are TRBV20-1 and TRBJ1-5, with D uncertain. This CDR3 is built from 13 residues. Germline-derived CDR1 and CDR2 are DFQATT and SNEGSKA (reference sequence). V was cut by 7 bases and J by 2 bases, with 12 bases left in between. This chain's CDR3 is CSGVPGGNQPQHF. The CDR3 bases are TGCAGTGGGGTTCCCGGGGGCAATCAGCCCCAGCATTTT.

DNA for the CDR3: TGTGCCACCCAGATCACTAGCGGGGTGGAGACCCAGTACTTC. This codes for CATQITSGVETQYF. The chain joins TRBV25-1 to TRBJ2-5; 10 bases match TRBD2. The V and J ends lost 10 bases and 5 bases, in that order; junction bases with no gene match: 10. CDR3 length: 14 residues. Per the germline V gene, CDR1 is MGHDK and CDR2 is SYGVNS.

This clonotype has just a few counts. The chain recombines TRBV5-1 with TRBJ2-7; no reliable D call. The ends were cut back, 2 bases at V and 2 bases at J, with 11 bases in the middle. Germline assignment: CDR1 SGHRS and CDR2 YFSETQ. The CDR3 extends over 14 amino acids. The CDR3 is CASSLLDGAYEQYF. In nucleotides, the CDR3 is TGCGCCAGCAGCTTATTGGACGGAGCCTACGAGCAGTACTTC.

The table lists this clonotype with many counts. This chain joins TRBV6-1 and TRBJ1-3, with TRBD1 as a possible D gene (5 bases). CDR1 and CDR2 (germline): MNHNS, SASEGT. V was trimmed by 7 bases and J by 0 bases, leaving 13 bases between them. CDR3 size: 15 residues. The CDR3 DNA is TGTGCCAGCACCCACGACAGAGCCTCTGGAAACACCATATATTTT. This translates into CASTHDRASGNTIYF.

This clonotype was seen repeatedly, ten times or more. J is TRBJ1-2 and V is TRBV7-2; 9 positions match TRBD1. Germline lookup yields CDR1 SGHTA and CDR2 FQGNSA. V lost 0 bases and J lost 6; bases outside the gene matches: 2. CDR3 length: 14 amino acids. Here the CDR3 reads CASSLAGTGNGYTF. The CDR3 DNA sequence: TGTGCCAGCAGCTTAGCCGGGACAGGGAATGGCTACACCTTC.

This clonotype was seen ten or more times. The chain employs TRBV29-1 and TRBJ1-1; maybe TRBD1 (6 bases). The CDR3 totals 14 residues. The germline gives CDR1 SQVTM, CDR2 ANQGSEA. Trimming took 2 bases from V and 2 from J, leaving 12 bases between them. CDR3 in amino acids: CSVEFRGQNTEAFF. DNA of the CDR3: TGCAGCGTTGAATTTCGGGGGCAAAACACTGAAGCTTTCTTT.

This clonotype came up many times. The J gene is TRBJ1-1, the V gene TRBV20-1, with 7 bases aligning to TRBD1. Germline V gene sequence: CDR1 DFQATT, CDR2 SNEGSKA (reference sequence). V lost 6 bases and J lost 0; bases outside the gene matches: 10. The CDR3 has 15 amino acids. DNA for the CDR3: TGCAGTGCAGATAAACCGGGACAGATGAACACTGAAGCTTTCTTT. Residues: CSADKPGQMNTEAFF.